These 22 T cell receptor beta chains were all obtained from the same sample, sequenced in a study of blood T cell repertoires in COVID-19. Profiling relied on immunoSEQ multiplex PCR, and the TCRdb table lists in-frame clones only, not all of them. Of 300,000 to 400,000 clones listed, 88% are singletons. The sequenced material came from peripheral blood. Receptors originate from a woman aged 70-85 years with COVID-19, enrolled during active disease.

The rearrangement links TRBV19 to TRBJ2-3, with 9 bases matching TRBD2. CDR3 length: 15 residues. Losses at the gene ends were 8 bases for V and 3 bases for J; bases not matched to a gene: 9. Germline CDR1 is LNHDA and CDR2 is SQIVND (reference sequence). The CDR3 reads CASGLAGGFTDTQYF. The CDR3, as DNA: TGTGCCAGTGGGCTGGCGGGGGGGTTTACAGATACGCAGTATTTT.

This chain links TRBV10-1 with TRBJ1-3; possible D gene TRBD1, 5 bases. Between the trimmed V and J ends, which lost 5 bases and 0 bases, there was a span of 8 bases. CDR1 is WNHNN and CDR2 is SYGVQD in the germline V gene (reference sequence). The CDR3 consists of 14 residues. The CDR3 DNA is TGCGCCAGCAGTACAGGATTCTCTGGAAACACCATATATTTT. It specifies CASSTGFSGNTIYF.

The chain employs TRBV27 and TRBJ2-7, with D tentatively TRBD1 (5 bases). The CDR3 sequence is 13 residues long. Germline V CDR1 and CDR2: MNHEY, SMNVEV (reference sequence). V lost 5 bases and J lost 0, with 8 bases in between. CDR3 sequence: CASSRGVSYEQYF. The CDR3 region has the DNA TGTGCCAGCAGTAGGGGCGTCTCCTACGAGCAGTACTTC.

The rearrangement joins TRBV12-5 to TRBJ2-5; 8 positions match TRBD1. Trimming removed 4 bases from V and 1 base from J; junction bases left unmatched: 5. Germline V CDR1 and CDR2: LGHNT, FRNRAP. This CDR3 is built from 15 residues. DNA of the CDR3: TGTGCTAGTGGTTCCGGACAGGGTCCCCAAGAGACCCAGTACTTC. Residues: CASGSGQGPQETQYF.

The sample holds a few counts of this clone. The rearrangement uses TRBV5-1 and TRBJ2-2, with no clear D. V gave up 1 base and J gave up 5 bases, with 9 bases separating them. CDR1 and CDR2 (germline): SGHRS, YFSETQ. This CDR3 is 14 amino acids long. In DNA, the CDR3 is TGCGCCAGCAGCTTGTACCCCGGGACCGGGGAGCTGTTTTTT. This translates into CASSLYPGTGELFF.

This clone was recorded once. CDR3: CASSPRGSSGNTIYF. For the CDR3, the DNA is TGTGCCAGCAGCCCTAGAGGATCCTCTGGAAACACCATATATTTT. V is TRBV7-9 and J is TRBJ1-3; D gene uncertain. CDR3 length: 15 amino acids. From germline, CDR1 is SEHNR and CDR2 FQNEAQ (reference sequence). V lost 5 bases and J 0 bases, leaving 11 bases between the germline ends.

V and J are TRBV5-1 and TRBJ2-7; weak D call: TRBD2 (5 bases). V lost 4 bases and J 3 bases, leaving 11 bases between the germline ends. Germline loops: CDR1 SGHRS, CDR2 YFSETQ. The CDR3 is made up of 13 amino acids. The CDR3 is CASSGVRDYEQYF. The CDR3 DNA follows: TGCGCCAGCAGCGGGGTCCGGGACTACGAGCAGTACTTC.

V gene TRBV2 combines with J gene TRBJ2-3, with 7 bases matching TRBD2. CDR1 and CDR2 (germline): SNHLY, FYNNEI. V lost 0 bases, J lost 7 bases, and 4 bases stayed unmatched. The CDR3 covers 14 residues. The CDR3 reads CASSEALAENTQYF. Here the CDR3 DNA reads TGTGCCAGCAGTGAAGCGCTAGCGGAGAATACGCAGTATTTT.

The chain couples TRBV5-1 to TRBJ1-2; the D is unclear. The V end was cut by 4 bases, the J end by 0 bases, with 16 bases between. This CDR3 comprises 16 residues. Per germline, CDR1 SGHRS and CDR2 YFSETQ. As DNA, the CDR3 is TGCGCCAGCAGCCCCGCCGAGGTCCTGTCTAACTATGGCTACACCTTC. Protein product: CASSPAEVLSNYGYTF.

The V and J genes are TRBV12-3 or TRBV12-4 and TRBJ1-1; 7 positions agree with TRBD1. V gave up 9 bases and J gave up 5 bases; unmatched junction bases: 6. The CDR3 runs 12 residues. The CDR3 here is CASSTRGTEAFF. CDR3 DNA: TGTGCCAGTTCCACCAGGGGGACTGAAGCTTTCTTT.

J is TRBJ1-3 and V is TRBV7-8, with 8 bases that match TRBD1. There are 16 residues in the CDR3. V shed 5 bases and J 0 bases; nucleotides not matched to a gene: 6. Germline V gene lookup returns CDR1 SGHVS and CDR2 FQNEAQ. The CDR3 DNA follows: TGTGCCAGCAGCCTAATTACAGGGGGCTCTGGAAACACCATATATTTT. Its protein is CASSLITGGSGNTIYF.

This clone showed up just once. V is TRBV6-2 or TRBV6-3 and J is TRBJ2-7, with D possibly being TRBD1 (5 bases). The germline V gene has CDR1 MNHEY and CDR2 SVGEGT. The CDR3 extends over 12 amino acids. V lost 4 bases, J lost 2 bases, and 6 bases lay in between. CDR3 residues: CASSSTAYEQYF. The DNA for the CDR3 is TGTGCCAGCAGTTCGACAGCCTACGAGCAGTACTTC.

V and J are TRBV29-1 and TRBJ2-1, with 9 bases identical to TRBD1. V trimming: 7 bases; J trimming: 5 bases; junction bases outside the gene matches: 6. The CDR3 is made up of 13 amino acids. CDR1 SQVTM and CDR2 ANQGSEA come from the germline V gene. In DNA form, the CDR3 reads TGCAGCGCCCCAAGGGACAGGGACAATGAGCAGTTCTTC. Its protein product is CSAPRDRDNEQFF.

V and J are TRBV3-1 (or the pseudogene TRBV3-2) and TRBJ1-1; no clear D. The V gene's germline CDR1 is LGHDT and CDR2 YNNKEL (reference sequence). Trimming cost V 1 base and J 8 bases, with 5 bases left between them. The CDR3 sequence is 11 residues long. The CDR3 reads CASSQGQEAFF. The CDR3 DNA reads as TGTGCCAGCAGCCAAGGGCAGGAAGCTTTCTTT.

The V and J genes are TRBV7-9 and TRBJ2-7, with 13 bases matching TRBD2. CDR1 is SEHNR, CDR2 FQNEAQ, per germline (reference sequence). V dropped 5 bases and J dropped 1; count of bases not matched to a gene: 2. The CDR3 is 15 residues long. The CDR3 spells CASSKTSGGSYEQYF. The CDR3 DNA reads as TGTGCCAGCAGCAAGACTAGCGGGGGGTCCTACGAGCAGTACTTC.

This chain uses TRBV30 with TRBJ1-5; perhaps TRBD1 as D (6 bases). Trimming took 2 bases from V and 7 from J, leaving 15 bases between them. Per germline, CDR1 GTSNPN and CDR2 SVGIG (reference sequence). The CDR3 runs 14 residues. The CDR3 DNA reads as TGTGCCTGGAGTACAGGGTTAGCAAGGCAGCCCCAGCATTTT. It translates to CAWSTGLARQPQHF. Filled out from reference TRBV30 and TRBJ1-5, the complete variable domain reads SQTIHQWPATLVQPVGSPLSLECTVEGTSNPNLYWYRQAAGRGLQLLFYSVGIGQISSEVPQNLSASRPQDRQFILSSKKLLLSDSGFYLCAWSTGLARQPQHFGDGTRLSIL.

The chain links TRBV3-1 (or the pseudogene TRBV3-2) to TRBJ1-2, with 7 positions matching TRBD1. The CDR3 runs 16 residues. J gave up 4 bases and V 3 bases, and 11 bases lay outside the gene matches. The germline V gene has CDR1 LGHDT and CDR2 YNNKEL (reference sequence). The CDR3: CASSHSRTGTFYGYTF. The CDR3 DNA reads TGTGCCAGCAGCCACTCTAGGACAGGAACCTTCTATGGCTACACCTTC.

V is TRBV27 and J is TRBJ1-2, with TRBD1 identical over 7 bases. The ends lost 5 bases at V and 4 bases at J; junction bases unmatched: 10. Germline lookup yields CDR1 MNHEY and CDR2 SMNVEV (reference sequence). CDR3 length: 15 amino acids. The CDR3 region is CASSPYPGTAYGYTF. Here the CDR3 DNA reads TGTGCCAGCAGTCCCTACCCCGGGACAGCCTATGGCTACACCTTC.

CDR3 sequence (DNA): TGTGCCAGCAGCCAGGGAGAGAACTATGGCTACACCTTC. This codes for CASSQGENYGYTF. The chain carries TRBV3-1 (or the pseudogene TRBV3-2) and TRBJ1-2; no clear D. V was trimmed by 3 bases and J by 2 bases, leaving 7 bases between them. The CDR3 has 13 residues. Germline V gene sequence: CDR1 LGHDT, CDR2 YNNKEL (reference sequence).

The V gene is TRBV25-1, the J gene TRBJ1-1; D not certain. The CDR3 is made up of 11 amino acids. Germline CDR1 MGHDK, CDR2 SYGVNS. V lost 6 bases, J lost 3 bases, and 5 bases lay in between. The DNA of the CDR3 is TGTGCCAGCAGGAGGCACACTGAAGCTTTCTTT. This sequence encodes CASRRHTEAFF.

The V call is TRBV9, the J call TRBJ2-6; the D gene is possibly TRBD2 (5 bases). CDR1 and CDR2 (germline): SGDLS, YYNGEE. V was clipped by 0 bases and J by 0 bases, with 13 bases between them. The CDR3 spans 18 residues. This CDR3 is CASSVAGSPSSGANVLTF. The CDR3 DNA follows: TGTGCCAGCAGCGTAGCGGGGAGCCCCTCCTCTGGGGCCAACGTCCTGACTTTC.

The chain couples TRBV24-1 to TRBJ2-2; D unclear. This CDR3 has 16 residues. Trimming stripped 3 bases from V and 2 bases from J, with 12 bases between. The germline V gene encodes CDR1 KGHDR and CDR2 SFDVKD. DNA for the CDR3: TGTGCCACCAGTGATCCCACCAGAACAAACACCGGGGAGCTGTTTTTT. Translating it yields CATSDPTRTNTGELFF.